The present T cell receptor (beta chain) was sequenced within a study of technical replicates of blood from a few donors. Produced via immunoSEQ multiplex PCR; TCRdb's table is partial and in-frame only. Of more than 65,000 clones in the sample, around 94% were seen once. CDR3 length equals 16 residues. The germline CDR1 and CDR2 sequences are MNHEY and SMNVEV (reference sequence). The junction had 4 bases not matched to a gene; V was cut back by 0 bases and J by 2 bases. This rearrangement joins TRBV27 to TRBJ2-7; 10 positions agree with TRBD1. The sample comprised T cells isolated from PBMCs. This clonotype was sampled from a human donor in good health. The CDR3 bases are TGTGCCAGCAGTTTATCGGCCGGGACAGGGGCCTACGAGCAGTACTTC. This translates into CASSLSAGTGAYEQYF.